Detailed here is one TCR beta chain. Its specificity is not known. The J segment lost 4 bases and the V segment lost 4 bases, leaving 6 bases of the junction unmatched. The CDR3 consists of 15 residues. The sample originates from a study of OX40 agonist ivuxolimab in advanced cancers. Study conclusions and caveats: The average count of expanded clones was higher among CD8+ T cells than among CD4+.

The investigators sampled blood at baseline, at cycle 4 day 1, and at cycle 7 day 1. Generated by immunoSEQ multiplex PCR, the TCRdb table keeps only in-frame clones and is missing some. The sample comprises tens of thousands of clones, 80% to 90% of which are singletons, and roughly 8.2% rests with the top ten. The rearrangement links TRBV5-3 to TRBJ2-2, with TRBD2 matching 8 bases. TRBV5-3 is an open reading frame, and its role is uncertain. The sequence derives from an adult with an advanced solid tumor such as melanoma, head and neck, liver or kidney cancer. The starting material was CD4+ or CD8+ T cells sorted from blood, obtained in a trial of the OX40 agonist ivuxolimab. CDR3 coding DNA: TGTGCCAGAAGCGAGTCCCGGGGGGGCACCGGGGAGCTGTTTTTT. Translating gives CARSESRGGTGELFF.